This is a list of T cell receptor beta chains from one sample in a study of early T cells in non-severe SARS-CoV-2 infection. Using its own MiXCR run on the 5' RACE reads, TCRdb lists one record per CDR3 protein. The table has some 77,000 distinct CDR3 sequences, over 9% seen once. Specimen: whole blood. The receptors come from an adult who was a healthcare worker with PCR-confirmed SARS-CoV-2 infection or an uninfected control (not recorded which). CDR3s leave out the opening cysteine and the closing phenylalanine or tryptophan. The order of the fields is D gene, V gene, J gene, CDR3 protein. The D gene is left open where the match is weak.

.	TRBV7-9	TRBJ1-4	ASSLRRITTNEKLF
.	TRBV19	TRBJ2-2	ASSESGTTTGELF
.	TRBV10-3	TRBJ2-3	GISVVSTDTQY
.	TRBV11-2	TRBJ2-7	ASSVRAGEQY
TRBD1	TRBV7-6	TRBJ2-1	ASSPFIRTGGDEQF
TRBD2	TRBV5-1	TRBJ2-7	ASSRASGTYEQY
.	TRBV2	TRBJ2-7	ASSEVPQSYEQY
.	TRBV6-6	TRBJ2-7	ASSQVGYEQY
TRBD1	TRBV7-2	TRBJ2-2	ASRRLGTEYTGELF
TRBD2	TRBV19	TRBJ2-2	ASSRGLAGGGTGELF
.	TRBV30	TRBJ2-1	AWGGSQQF
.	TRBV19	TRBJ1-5	ASSIRRYNQPQH
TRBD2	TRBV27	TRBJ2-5	ASSPLAGGPTKKETQY
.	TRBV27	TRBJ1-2	ASSSDPQYGYT
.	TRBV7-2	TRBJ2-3	ASSGRSRTDTQY
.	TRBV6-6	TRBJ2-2	ASSNQNTGELF
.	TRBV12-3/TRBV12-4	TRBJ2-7	ASSLGAEQY
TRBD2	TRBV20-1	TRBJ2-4	SASLLAGVDIQY
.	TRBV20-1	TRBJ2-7	SARDGPAQREQY
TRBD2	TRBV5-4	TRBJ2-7	ASRLGGTSGTYEQY
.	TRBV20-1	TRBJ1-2	SAHRAPGGYT
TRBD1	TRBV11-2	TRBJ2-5	ASSPGGGRAQY
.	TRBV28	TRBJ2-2	ASSLNRDIGELF
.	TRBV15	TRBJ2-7	ATSRDLRGTYEQY
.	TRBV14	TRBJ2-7	ASSQGTNNEQY
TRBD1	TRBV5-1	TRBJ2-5	ASSRVDRAETQY
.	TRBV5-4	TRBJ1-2	ASSLVGSGNYGYT
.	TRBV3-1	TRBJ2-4	ASSAATGTKNIQY
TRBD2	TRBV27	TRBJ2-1	ASSKEAGGSYNEQF
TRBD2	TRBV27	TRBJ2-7	ASTRASGGYEQY
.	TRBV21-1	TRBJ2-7	ARGGATRREQY
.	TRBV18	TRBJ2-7	ASSQGVGAYEQY
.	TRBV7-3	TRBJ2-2	ASSPRGASAGELF
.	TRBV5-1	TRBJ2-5	ASSPRSKGETQY
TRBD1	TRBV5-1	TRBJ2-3	ARDRHSSDTQY
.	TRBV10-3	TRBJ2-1	AISGGVDEQF
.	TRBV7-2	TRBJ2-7	ASSLGDTVYEQY
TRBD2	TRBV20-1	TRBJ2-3	SATTGTSGTDTQY
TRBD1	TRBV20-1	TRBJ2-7	SATTGTGFPEQY
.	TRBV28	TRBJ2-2	ATWNTGELF
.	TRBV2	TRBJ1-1	ASVERQGNTEAF
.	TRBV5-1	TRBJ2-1	ASSSAPPGRGSLNEQF
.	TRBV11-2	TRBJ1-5	ASSPNSGDQPQH
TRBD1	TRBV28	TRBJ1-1	ASSRTGRNTEAF
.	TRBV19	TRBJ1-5	ASSPQRNSNQPQH
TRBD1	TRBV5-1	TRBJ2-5	ASSYSGGRQETQY
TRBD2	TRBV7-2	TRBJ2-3	ASSLAGGSFHTDTQY
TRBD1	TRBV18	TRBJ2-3	ASSSGQGADTQY
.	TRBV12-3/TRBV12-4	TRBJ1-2	ASSAPLRGSDGYT